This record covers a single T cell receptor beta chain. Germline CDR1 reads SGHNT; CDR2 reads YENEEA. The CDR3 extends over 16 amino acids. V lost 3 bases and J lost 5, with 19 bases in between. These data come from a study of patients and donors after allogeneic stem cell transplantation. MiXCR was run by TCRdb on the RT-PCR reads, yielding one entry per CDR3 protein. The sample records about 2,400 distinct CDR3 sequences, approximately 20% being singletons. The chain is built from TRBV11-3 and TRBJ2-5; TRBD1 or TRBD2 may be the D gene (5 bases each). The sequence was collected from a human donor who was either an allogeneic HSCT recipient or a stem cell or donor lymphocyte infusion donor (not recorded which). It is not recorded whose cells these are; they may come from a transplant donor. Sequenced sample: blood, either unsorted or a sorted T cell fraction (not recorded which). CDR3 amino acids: CASSLRTGRSLETQYF. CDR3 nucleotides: TGTGCCAGCAGCTTGAGGACGGGACGGAGTCTGGAGACCCAGTACTTC.